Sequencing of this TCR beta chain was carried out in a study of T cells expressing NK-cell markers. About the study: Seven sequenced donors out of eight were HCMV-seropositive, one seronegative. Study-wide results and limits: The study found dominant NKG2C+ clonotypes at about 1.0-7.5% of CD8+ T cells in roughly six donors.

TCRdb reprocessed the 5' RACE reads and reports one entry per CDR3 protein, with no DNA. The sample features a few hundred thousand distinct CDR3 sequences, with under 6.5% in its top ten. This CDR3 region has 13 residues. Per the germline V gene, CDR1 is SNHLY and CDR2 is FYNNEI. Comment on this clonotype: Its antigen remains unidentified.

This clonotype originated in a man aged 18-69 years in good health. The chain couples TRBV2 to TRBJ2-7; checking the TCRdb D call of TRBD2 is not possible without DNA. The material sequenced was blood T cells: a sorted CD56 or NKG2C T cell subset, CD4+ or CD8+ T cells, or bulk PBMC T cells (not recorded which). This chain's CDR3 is CATGLGSTYEQYF.